These 9 T cell receptor beta chains came from one sample sequenced in a study of graft-versus-host responses after intestinal transplantation (dated by TCRdb to the early 2020s). The time point label corresponds to: cells obtained before transplantation from donor or recipient. In the mixed lymphocyte reactions, about 200,000 CFSE-labeled pre-transplant responders were plated with about 200,000 irradiated violet-dye-labeled stimulators and cultured for 6 days. Library prep was done by the immunoSEQ multiplex PCR assay. TCRdb obtained this table from immuneACCESS and retained in-frame rearrangements with V and J assigned. These tables miss some clones; where compared with another copy, unresolved V genes account for less than half of the shortfall, and the remainder is unexplained. This sample holds 17,000 or so clones; less than 50% were observed only once. The ten largest clones add up to about 3.5% of the sample.

The input for sequencing was alloreactive CD8+ T cells from a mixed lymphocyte reaction culture, taken before intestinal transplant. The cell subset or site label, as the study defines it: CFSE-low proliferating T cells sorted from approximately 6-day pre-transplant mixed lymphocyte reaction (GvH or HvG direction). Every receptor here comes from a human patient who received an intestinal transplant.

This clone was picked up one time. The rearrangement joins TRBV7-9 to TRBJ2-3; 9 positions match TRBD2. The CDR3 spans 14 residues. Germline V gene sequence: CDR1 SEHNR, CDR2 FQNEAQ (reference sequence). The junction had 1 base not matched to a gene; V was cut back by 5 bases and J by 1 base. The CDR3: CASSRGGGTDTQYF. In DNA, the CDR3 is TGTGCCAGCAGCCGCGGGGGGGGCACAGATACGCAGTATTTT.

The chain joins TRBV13 to TRBJ2-7; a weak D match, TRBD2 (6 bases). V lost 5 bases, J lost 3 bases, and 20 bases lay in between. The germline V gene has CDR1 PRHDT and CDR2 FYEKMQ (reference sequence). The CDR3 extends over 16 amino acids. The CDR3 loop reads CASSPIRWAGFYEQYF. In DNA, the CDR3 is TGTGCCAGCAGCCCCATTCGTTGGGCGGGATTCTACGAGCAGTACTTC.

By share, this clone ranks as medium-sized (0.01 to 0.1%). This chain joins TRBV7-2 and TRBJ1-5, with D tentatively TRBD1 (5 bases). Germline V lookup: CDR1 SGHTA, CDR2 FQGNSA. Trimming stripped 3 bases from V and 3 bases from J, with 12 bases between. The CDR3 totals 15 residues. The CDR3 is CASSLRGGFNQPQHF. The CDR3 DNA reads TGTGCCAGCAGCTTGAGGGGAGGGTTCAATCAGCCCCAGCATTTT.

The chain uses TRBV29-1 and TRBJ2-1, with 9 bases lining up with TRBD2. The V and J ends lost 6 bases and 5 bases, in that order; junction bases with no gene match: 14. This CDR3 is 16 amino acids long. Looked up from germline, CDR1 is SQVTM and CDR2 is ANQGSEA. CDR3 in amino acids: CSVPPSTSGSNNEQFF. The CDR3 region has the DNA TGCAGCGTCCCCCCTTCGACTAGCGGAAGTAACAATGAGCAGTTCTTC.

This clone has only a few counts. The chain combines TRBV4-2 with TRBJ2-7; D possibly corresponds to TRBD1 (6 bases). V was shortened by 3 bases and J by 2 bases, with 14 bases between the two germline ends. The CDR3 consists of 15 residues. Germline V gene lookup returns CDR1 LGHNA and CDR2 YNFKEQ. As DNA, the CDR3 is TGTGCCAGCAGCCAGAAGCCGGGACACCCCTACGAGCAGTACTTC. Residues: CASSQKPGHPYEQYF.

V gene TRBV6-1 combines with J gene TRBJ1-1; no definite D call. This CDR3 has 11 amino acids. Germline values: CDR1 MNHNS, CDR2 SASEGT. V gave up 10 bases and J gave up 0 bases, with 6 bases separating them. The CDR3 region has the DNA TGTGCCACTAGCCTGAACACTGAAGCTTTCTTT. Translated: CATSLNTEAFF.

This chain joins TRBV9 and TRBJ2-1; D perhaps matches TRBD2 (5 bases). Trimming removed 3 bases from V and 4 bases from J, with 8 bases in between. The CDR3 is made up of 13 amino acids. Germline lookup yields CDR1 SGDLS and CDR2 YYNGEE. The CDR3 region has the DNA TGTGCCAGCAGCGCCGACTATTACAATGAGCAGTTCTTC. This translates into CASSADYYNEQFF.

This clone occurred a few times. This chain joins TRBV11-3 and TRBJ1-1, with D uncertain. Per the germline V gene, CDR1 is SGHNT and CDR2 is YENEEA. V was pared by 5 bases and J by 4 bases, with 8 bases between. The CDR3 has 12 amino acids. This chain's CDR3 is CASSVYSTEAFF. Written as DNA, the CDR3 is TGTGCCAGCAGCGTATACAGCACTGAAGCTTTCTTT.

For this clone: In the same sample, other DNA sequences code for this CDR3. This chain joins TRBV19 and TRBJ2-5; D ambiguous. Germline CDR1 and CDR2: LNHDA and SQIVND (reference sequence). V lost 3 bases and J lost 3, with 5 bases in between. CDR3 length: 12 amino acids. The CDR3 bases are TGTGCCAGTAGTATTGACGAAGAGACCCAGTACTTC. Its protein is CASSIDEETQYF.